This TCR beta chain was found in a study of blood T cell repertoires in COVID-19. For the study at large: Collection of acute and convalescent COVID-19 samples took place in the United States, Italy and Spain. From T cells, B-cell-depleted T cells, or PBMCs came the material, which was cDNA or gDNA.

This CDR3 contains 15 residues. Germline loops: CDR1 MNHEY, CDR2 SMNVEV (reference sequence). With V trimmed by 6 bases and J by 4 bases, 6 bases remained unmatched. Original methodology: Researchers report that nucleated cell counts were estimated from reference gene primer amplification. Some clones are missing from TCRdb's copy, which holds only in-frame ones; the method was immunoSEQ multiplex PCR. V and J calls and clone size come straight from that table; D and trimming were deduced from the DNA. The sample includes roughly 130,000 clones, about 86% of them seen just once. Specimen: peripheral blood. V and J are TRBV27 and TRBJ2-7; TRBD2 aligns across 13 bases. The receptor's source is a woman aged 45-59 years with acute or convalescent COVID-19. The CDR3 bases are TGTGCCAGCAGAGGACCGGGACTAGCGGGGTACGAGCAGTACTTC. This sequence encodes CASRGPGLAGYEQYF.